Presented here are 14 T cell receptor beta chains from one specimen sequenced in a study of OX40 agonist ivuxolimab in advanced cancers. The repertoire was sequenced with immunoSEQ multiplex PCR; TCRdb's copy has only in-frame clones and lacks some. This table has tens of thousands of clones, roughly 88% appearing once. The specimen comprised CD4+ or CD8+ T cells sorted from blood, sampled in a trial of the OX40 agonist ivuxolimab. These TCRs come from an adult with an advanced solid tumor such as melanoma, head and neck, liver or kidney cancer.

This sequence joins TRBV18 and TRBJ2-5, with TRBD1 matching over 7 bases. Trimming at V came to 6 bases and at J to 4 bases, leaving 5 bases not matched to a gene. The CDR3 sequence is 13 residues long. The germline V gene encodes CDR1 KGHSH and CDR2 LQKENI. CDR3: CASSGAGGETQYF. CDR3 sequence (DNA): TGTGCCAGCTCGGGGGCAGGGGGAGAGACCCAGTACTTC.

The chain employs TRBV19 and TRBJ1-4; D might be TRBD1 (5 bases). With 5 bases removed from V and 5 bases from J, the gap between germline ends came to 15 bases. The germline V gene encodes CDR1 LNHDA and CDR2 SQIVND (reference sequence). There are 15 residues in the CDR3. CDR3 in DNA: TGTGCCAGTAGTCCCCTGACAGATCTAAATGAAAAACTGTTTTTT. It is translated as CASSPLTDLNEKLFF.

The chain joins TRBV18 to TRBJ2-7, with TRBD1 matching over 10 bases. Germline CDR1 is KGHSH and CDR2 is LQKENI. Germline trimming cut 4 bases from V and 2 bases from J; bases unmatched to any gene: 5. This CDR3 comprises 15 residues. This CDR3 reads CASSLTGGKAYEQYF. CDR3 DNA: TGTGCCAGCTCACTGACAGGGGGCAAAGCCTACGAGCAGTACTTC.

This chain joins TRBV30 and TRBJ2-5, with 8 positions matching TRBD2. V lost 4 bases to trimming and J lost 9 bases; unmatched junction nucleotides: 10. The CDR3 has 13 residues. The germline V gene encodes CDR1 GTSNPN and CDR2 SVGIG (reference sequence). CDR3 protein: CAWKLVPGGAQYF. The CDR3, as DNA: TGTGCCTGGAAACTAGTGCCGGGAGGGGCCCAGTACTTC.

The rearrangement joins TRBV6-1 to TRBJ1-3; D might be TRBD1 (6 bases). Germline V gene sequence: CDR1 MNHNS, CDR2 SASEGT. CDR3 size: 14 residues. Trimming stripped 4 bases from V and 2 bases from J, with 9 bases between. For the CDR3, the DNA is TGTGCCAGCAGTGTACAGGGTACTGGAAACACCATATATTTT. Its protein product is CASSVQGTGNTIYF.

CDR3 residues: CASSLGWGRNDQPQHF. Here the CDR3 DNA reads TGTGCCAGCAGCTTAGGGTGGGGGAGGAATGATCAGCCCCAGCATTTT. The chain uses TRBV7-9 and TRBJ1-5; weak D call: TRBD1 (5 bases). The V gene lost 1 base and the J gene lost 5 bases, with 15 bases spanning the gap. This CDR3 is 16 amino acids long. Germline-derived CDR1 and CDR2 are SEHNR and FQNEAQ (reference sequence).

This chain uses TRBV30 with TRBJ1-4; the D gene is possibly TRBD1 (5 bases). V lost 2 bases and J 4 bases, leaving 20 bases between the germline ends. The CDR3 is 17 amino acids. From germline, CDR1 is GTSNPN and CDR2 SVGIG (reference sequence). CDR3 loop: CAWSRLNTRRGNEKLFF. The DNA of the CDR3 is TGTGCCTGGAGTCGACTGAATACAAGGAGGGGTAATGAAAAACTGTTTTTT.

The V call is TRBV6-5, the J call TRBJ1-5; D unresolved. The V gene's germline CDR1 is MNHEY and CDR2 SVGAGI. V lost 5 bases and J lost 0, with 8 bases in between. The CDR3 covers 14 residues. The CDR3 bases are TGTGCCAGCAGTCATCGTTATAGCAATCAGCCCCAGCATTTT. It yields the protein CASSHRYSNQPQHF.

This chain links TRBV30 with TRBJ2-1; weak D call: TRBD1 (5 bases). With 2 bases removed from V and 10 bases from J, the gap between germline ends came to 9 bases. The CDR3 extends over 11 amino acids. From germline, CDR1 is GTSNPN and CDR2 SVGIG (reference sequence). CDR3 residues: CAWSTGVEQFF. CDR3 DNA sequence: TGTGCCTGGAGTACAGGAGTAGAGCAGTTCTTC.

V is TRBV7-6 and J is TRBJ2-5, with no clear D. Germline V CDR1 and CDR2: SGHVS, FNYEAQ. V was shortened by 5 bases and J by 3 bases, with 16 bases between the two germline ends. The CDR3 has 15 amino acids. CDR3 loop: CASSLTGEKEETQYF. CDR3 bases: TGTGCCAGCAGCCTAACTGGGGAAAAGGAAGAGACCCAGTACTTC. Looking up the rest from reference TRBV7-6 and TRBJ2-5 gives the full variable domain: GAGVSQSPRYKVTKRGQDVALRCDPISGHVSLYWYRQALGQGPEFLTYFNYEAQQDKSGLPNDRFSAERPEGSISTLTIQRTEQRDSAMYRCASSLTGEKEETQYFGPGTRLLVL.

The chain has TRBV27 and TRBJ2-1; D is unresolved. Trimming took off 6 bases at V and 5 bases at J, with 8 bases between the two ends. The CDR3 has 12 residues. CDR1 MNHEY and CDR2 SMNVEV come from the germline V gene (reference sequence). The CDR3 nucleotides are TGTGCCAGCAGAAGGCTGAACAATGAGCAGTTCTTC. It specifies CASRRLNNEQFF.

The chain is built from TRBV2 and TRBJ1-1; possibly TRBD1 for D (5 bases). This CDR3 has 13 residues. The V end lost 0 bases, the J end lost 6 bases, and 8 bases lay between the germline ends. The germline V gene encodes CDR1 SNHLY and CDR2 FYNNEI. The CDR3 is CASSEAGRAEAFF. In DNA form, the CDR3 reads TGTGCCAGCAGTGAAGCGGGGCGCGCTGAAGCTTTCTTT.

The chain joins TRBV6-5 to TRBJ2-4, with TRBD1 matching over 9 bases. Germline-derived CDR1 and CDR2 are MNHEY and SVGAGI. V lost 6 bases, J lost 0 bases, and 3 bases stayed unmatched. This CDR3 contains 15 residues. DNA of the CDR3: TGTGCCAGCAGCCGGACAGGGGTAGCCAAAAACATTCAGTACTTC. Amino acid sequence: CASSRTGVAKNIQYF.

This clone has only a few counts. The genes are TRBV10-3 and TRBJ1-4, with D possibly matching TRBD1 (5 bases). Between the trimmed V and J ends, which lost 3 bases and 2 bases, there was a span of 7 bases. Germline CDR1 is ENHRY and CDR2 is SYGVKD. CDR3 size: 14 residues. CDR3: CAISEGATNEKLFF. The DNA for the CDR3 is TGTGCCATCAGTGAAGGGGCGACTAATGAAAAACTGTTTTTT.